This TCR beta chain was recorded in a study of technical replicates of blood from several donors. The method was immunoSEQ multiplex PCR; TCRdb's version includes in-frame clones alone and lacks a portion of them. This sample has fewer than 90,000 clones, with 94% found just once. The V gene's germline CDR1 is SGHVS and CDR2 FQNEAQ. With 5 bases clipped from V and 8 bases from J, the junction kept 12 bases outside the gene matches. CDR3 size: 15 residues. Sequencing was carried out using T cells isolated from PBMCs. This TCR was recovered from a human donor in good health. The chain is built from TRBV7-8 and TRBJ2-1; 7 positions agree with TRBD2. The CDR3 protein is CASSETAGLSHEQFF. The CDR3 nucleotides read TGTGCCAGCAGCGAAACGGCGGGACTATCCCATGAGCAGTTCTTC.